The 2 T cell receptor beta chains below were found in one sample sequenced in a study of regulatory T cells in long-lasting Graves disease. Assembly of TCR beta libraries relied on iRepertoire HTBI primers together with Arm-PCR of CDR3 regions. Using its own MiXCR run on the multiplex PCR reads, TCRdb lists one record per CDR3 protein. Of approximately 400,000 distinct CDR3 sequences listed, under 15% are singletons. Time point denoted: newly diagnosed GD, antithyroid drugs for less than 3 months. PBMCs provided the RNA from which the TCR library was made. These data were also reused for a study on T cells in Graves' hyperthyroidism and ophthalmopathy.

This sample comprised peripheral blood mononuclear cells (PBMCs), obtained at new diagnosis, from a patient treated with antithyroid drugs. The source of these receptors is a woman aged 25 to 39 with Graves disease.

J is TRBJ2-3 and V is TRBV7-3; D unclear. CDR1 is SGHTA, CDR2 FQGTGA, per germline. The length of the CDR3 is 12 residues. The germline V and J ends were trimmed by 8 bases and 0 bases, with 6 bases remaining between them. The CDR3 protein is CASGHSTDTQYF. In nucleotides, the CDR3 is TGTGCCAGCGGCCACAGCACAGATACGCAGTATTTT.

The chain links TRBV4-1 to TRBJ2-7, with D perhaps being TRBD1 or TRBD2 (5 bases each). There are 14 residues in the CDR3. The germline gives CDR1 MGHRA, CDR2 YSYEKL. Trimming left V 4 bases short and J 2 bases short, with 12 bases between. Here the CDR3 reads CASSPGPGAYEQYF. The DNA of the CDR3 is TGCGCCAGCAGCCCGGGACCCGGCGCCTACGAGCAGTACTTC.